These T cell receptor beta chains were read from a single sample in a study of cytomegalovirus exposure and HLA in healthy donors. Here immunoSEQ multiplex PCR was the method, and the copy in TCRdb shows in-frame clones only, minus some. The sample contains some 110,000 clones, approximately 78% of which appear only once. The specimen sequenced was PBMCs. The receptors derive from a young woman in good health and CMV-seronegative. Each CDR3 is given with its conserved first and last residue. Each record gives: clone size, J gene, D gene, V gene, CDR3 DNA, CDR3 protein. A D gene is named only where the DNA matches it firmly. For some rows the clone size is stated as once, few or many, or as a class when expanded; others skip it.

>-|TRBJ1-5|-|TRBV30
TGTGCCTGGAGTGAGGCTTCCGGGGTGTTTCAGCCCCAGCATTTT
CAWSEASGVFQPQHF
>-|TRBJ2-7|TRBD1|TRBV10-3
TGTGCCATCAGTCCGGGACAGGGGGCCTACGAGCAGTACTTC
CAISPGQGAYEQYF
>-|TRBJ2-7|TRBD1|TRBV4-1
TGCGCCAGCAGCCAATCCGGGACAGCCTACGAGCAGTACTTC
CASSQSGTAYEQYF
>once|TRBJ1-5|TRBD1|TRBV12-5
TGTGCTAGTGGGAGTGACAGGGGAGTAGGCAATCAGCCCCAGCATTTT
CASGSDRGVGNQPQHF
>-|TRBJ1-2|TRBD1|TRBV11-2
TGTGCCAGCAGCTCCGGGACAGGGGGGTCGTACTATGGCTACACCTTC
CASSSGTGGSYYGYTF
>-|TRBJ2-7|TRBD2|TRBV5-4
TGTGCCAGCAGCCCTGGACTAGCGGGAAGGGGGCGGGACTACGAGCAGTACTTC
CASSPGLAGRGRDYEQYF
>-|TRBJ1-3|TRBD1|TRBV27
TGTGCCAGCAGTCGACAGGGTTCCTTGGGAAACACCATATATTTT
CASSRQGSLGNTIYF
>few|TRBJ2-3|-|TRBV27
TGTGCCAGCAGTTCTGCGGAGGCAGATACGCAGTATTTT
CASSSAEADTQYF
>-|TRBJ2-3|TRBD2|TRBV7-9
TGTGCCAGCAGCTCCGGGACTAGCGGCAGCACAGATACGCAGTATTTT
CASSSGTSGSTDTQYF
>-|TRBJ1-1|-|TRBV10-2
TGCGCCAGCAGTCAGACAGCGCTGAACACTGAAGCTTTCTTT
CASSQTALNTEAFF
>-|TRBJ2-5|-|TRBV15
TGTGCCACCAGCAGAGTACGGGGGTTACAAGAGACCCAGTACTTC
CATSRVRGLQETQYF
>once|TRBJ1-1|-|TRBV27
TGTGCCAGCAGTTTCATCGGCAGGGGACGAAAGAACACTGAAGCTTTCTTT
CASSFIGRGRKNTEAFF
>-|TRBJ2-3|TRBD1|TRBV7-9
TGTGCCAGCAGCGCCCGGGACAGGGGATCGGATACGCAGTATTTT
CASSARDRGSDTQYF
>-|TRBJ1-6|TRBD1|TRBV7-3
TGTGCCAGCAGCTTAGGGGACAGGGGAAATTCACCCCTCCACTTT
CASSLGDRGNSPLHF
>-|TRBJ2-1|-|TRBV27
TGTGCCAGCAGTTTAAACTCTAGGTTCAATGAGCAGTTCTTC
CASSLNSRFNEQFF